This T cell receptor beta chain was identified during a study of cytomegalovirus exposure and HLA in healthy donors. Study overall: Of all 370 or so donors who were genotyped, roughly 81% belonged to the Caucasian-associated ancestry cluster.

Unrecorded immune exposures were likely, despite nominal health at sampling. Findings and caveats of the study: In presence/absence analyses, roughly uniform sequencing depth across donors was assumed.

Both 60 Vbeta primers and 13 Jbeta primers went into the PCR. Some clones are missing from TCRdb's copy, which holds only in-frame ones; the method was immunoSEQ multiplex PCR. The sample lists more than 150,000 clones, approximately 83% seen once, with about a tenth in the top ten. Germline V CDR1 and CDR2: LGHNA, YSLEER. This CDR3 has 17 residues. J was trimmed by 7 bases and V by 4 bases; bases with no gene match: 13. With regard to this clone: Its antigen is still unknown.

Sequencing input: PBMCs. The receptor comes from a man aged 18 to 29 in good health and CMV-seropositive. The chain combines TRBV4-3 with TRBJ2-2, with 9 bases matching TRBD2. The CDR3 is CASSPTFGGGADGELFF. The CDR3 DNA reads as TGCGCCAGCAGCCCTACCTTTGGCGGGGGGGCGGACGGGGAGCTGTTTTTT.